The clone carrying this TCR beta chain appeared a single time. TCRdb keeps only in-frame clones here, not all; method: immunoSEQ multiplex PCR. The table records roughly 2,300,000 clones, just under 95% of them present only once. This specimen comes from a study of shared clonotypes between healthy human individuals. The length of the CDR3 is 15 residues. V lost 4 bases to trimming and J lost 5 bases; unmatched junction nucleotides: 6. Germline lookup yields CDR1 LGHNA and CDR2 YNFKEQ. Memory CD4+ cells were the fraction left after CD45RA+ naive selection. Sequenced input: naive CD4+ T cells from PBMCs. Subset here: CD45RA+ positively selected. The J gene is TRBJ2-1, the V gene TRBV4-2; TRBD2 aligns across 9 bases. The clonotype comes from a young man in good health. Some clones in this sample may be carry-over from other donors' samples. CDR3 amino acids: CASSLWLAGNNEQFF. Here the CDR3 DNA reads TGTGCCAGCAGCCTGTGGCTAGCGGGGAACAATGAGCAGTTCTTC.